This TCR beta chain was sequenced in a study of human T cells and chemical hapten exposure. Time point reported: patch test 3, about 24 weeks after DPC sensitization. The treatment here: therapeutic diphenylcyclopropenone sensitization with weekly scalp DPC. Sequencing started from total RNA isolated from unfractionated whole blood. With regard to this clonotype: Possible read error: a much larger clone is one base away.

The CDR3 consists of 16 residues. V lost 2 bases and J lost 5; bases outside the gene matches: 11. TCRdb reanalysed the RACE reads using MiXCR and keeps one entry per CDR3 protein. The sample holds some 110,000 distinct CDR3 sequences, about 11% seen once. The clonotype originates from a woman in her forties or fifties with alopecia areata. Some clones in this sample may be carry-over from other donors' samples. The gene calls are TRBV12-3 or TRBV12-4 and TRBJ2-7; 8 nucleotides align to TRBD2. This specimen consisted of whole blood, obtained in connection with sensitization to the hapten diphenylcyclopropenone (DPC). The CDR3 reads CASSLSPGLGPDEQYF. CDR3 coding DNA: TGTGCCAGCAGTTTATCCCCGGGACTAGGGCCCGACGAGCAGTACTTC.